The clone carrying this TCR beta chain was detected ten times or more. The data were taken from a study of T cells in Graves' hyperthyroidism and ophthalmopathy. The investigators amplified TCR beta CDR3 regions from RNA transcripts. The HTBI primer set was used in a first-round RT-PCR of the TCR CDR3. Each CDR3 protein is one row after TCRdb ran MiXCR on the multiplex PCR reads. Among around 240,000 distinct CDR3 sequences listed, about 14% were seen once. The clonotype comes from a woman aged 40 to 55 with Graves' hyperthyroidism that later progressed to Graves' ophthalmopathy. Sequencing was carried out using blood.

The CDR3 spells CASSPPATSDLKNIQYF. CDR3 coding DNA: TGTGCCAGCTCACCACCAGCGACTAGCGACCTCAAAAACATTCAGTACTTC. The chain recombines TRBV18 with TRBJ2-4, with 8 bases identical to TRBD2. Germline V gene lookup returns CDR1 KGHSH and CDR2 LQKENI. V dropped 0 bases and J dropped 3; count of bases not matched to a gene: 7. This CDR3 comprises 17 residues.